This TCR beta chain came from a study of blood T cell repertoires in COVID-19. Participant ages covered roughly 18 to 89 years across about 25 US areas. Cohorts were determined from participant-reported clinical history. Donors in Cohort 3 who had recovered were those with two negative PCRs, healthcare professional clearance, or resolution of their symptoms. In germline, CDR1 is LGHDT, CDR2 YNNKEL (reference sequence). The CDR3 contains 16 residues. V dropped 6 bases and J dropped 10 bases, with 22 bases sitting between them. This clone appeared once. The repertoire was sequenced with immunoSEQ multiplex PCR; TCRdb's copy has only in-frame clones and lacks some. The data show over 350,000 clones, 88% seen once.

The source is a woman between 18 and 30 years old who had recovered from COVID-19. The chain couples TRBV3-1 (or the pseudogene TRBV3-2) to TRBJ1-6; TRBD1 is a possible D gene (5 bases). Sequencing was carried out using PBMCs or T cells enriched from blood (not recorded which). The CDR3 loop is CASSRGRRDRGSPLHF. The CDR3 DNA reads TGTGCCAGCAGTCGAGGGCGACGGGACCGGGGGTCACCCCTCCACTTT.